The clone carrying this TCR beta chain was seen many times. Antigen: not known. MiXCR was run by TCRdb on the 5' RACE reads, yielding one entry per CDR3 protein. The data show fewer than 650,000 distinct CDR3 sequences, about 7.1% seen once. The data belong to a study of identical twins. Overall study findings and caveats: Abundant beta clonotypes from cord blood bore fewer insertions; memory repertoires lacked this pattern. Models came in too low on out-of-frame TCR alpha sharing in monozygotic twins.

The CDR3 is 14 amino acids. V lost 3 bases and J lost 5, with 13 bases in between. The data were also submitted as part of a second study, on yellow fever vaccine responses in identical twins.

Input material: PBMCs. The rearrangement joins TRBV12-3 or TRBV12-4 to TRBJ2-5, with a possible D match to TRBD2 (6 bases). This receptor was taken from a woman aged 18-30 years in good health. Here the CDR3 reads CASSLRGAGETQYF. The CDR3, as DNA: TGTGCCAGCAGTTTGAGGGGCGCGGGGGAGACCCAGTACTTC.